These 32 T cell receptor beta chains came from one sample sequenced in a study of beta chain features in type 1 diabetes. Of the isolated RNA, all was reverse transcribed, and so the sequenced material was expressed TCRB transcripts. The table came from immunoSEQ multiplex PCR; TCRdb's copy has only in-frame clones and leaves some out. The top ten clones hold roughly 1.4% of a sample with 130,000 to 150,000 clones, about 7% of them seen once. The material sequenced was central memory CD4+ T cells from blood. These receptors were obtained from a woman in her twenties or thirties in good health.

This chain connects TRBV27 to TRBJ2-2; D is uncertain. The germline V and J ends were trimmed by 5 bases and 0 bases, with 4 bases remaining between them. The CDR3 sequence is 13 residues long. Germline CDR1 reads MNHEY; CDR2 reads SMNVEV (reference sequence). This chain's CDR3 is CASSPANTGELFF. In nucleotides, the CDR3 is TGTGCCAGCAGTCCGGCGAACACCGGGGAGCTGTTTTTT.

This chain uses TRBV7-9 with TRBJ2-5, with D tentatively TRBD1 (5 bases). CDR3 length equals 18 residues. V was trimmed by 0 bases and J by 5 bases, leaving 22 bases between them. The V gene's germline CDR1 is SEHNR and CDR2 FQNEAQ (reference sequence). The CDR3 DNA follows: TGTGCCAGCAGCTTAGCCCGGCAGGGTGTGACTGCCAGGGAGACCCAGTACTTC. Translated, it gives CASSLARQGVTARETQYF. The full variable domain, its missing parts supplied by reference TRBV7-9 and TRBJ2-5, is DTGVSQNPRHKITKRGQNVTFRCDPISEHNRLYWYRQTLGQGPEFLTYFQNEAQLEKSRLLSDRFSAERPKGSFSTLEIQRTEQGDSAMYLCASSLARQGVTARETQYFGPGTRLLVL.

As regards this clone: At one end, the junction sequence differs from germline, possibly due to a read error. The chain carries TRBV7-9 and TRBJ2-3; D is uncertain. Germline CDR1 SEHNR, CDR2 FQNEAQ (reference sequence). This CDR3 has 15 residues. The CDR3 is CASSQDQASTDTQYF. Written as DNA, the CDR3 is TGCGCCAGCAGCCAAGACCAGGCTAGCACAGATACGCAGTATTTT.

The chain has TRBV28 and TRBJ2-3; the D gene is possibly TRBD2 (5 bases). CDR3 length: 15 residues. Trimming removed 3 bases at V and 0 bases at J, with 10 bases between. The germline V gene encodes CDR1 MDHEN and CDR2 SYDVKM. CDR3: CASSFGRGSTDTQYF. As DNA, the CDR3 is TGTGCCAGCAGTTTCGGGCGCGGGAGCACAGATACGCAGTATTTT.

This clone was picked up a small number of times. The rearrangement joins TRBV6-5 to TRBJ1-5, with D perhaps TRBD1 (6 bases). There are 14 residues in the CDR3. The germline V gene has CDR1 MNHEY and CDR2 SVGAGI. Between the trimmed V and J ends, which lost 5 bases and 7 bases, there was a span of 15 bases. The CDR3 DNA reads TGTGCCAGCAGTCTACAGGGAGGGGGACAGCCCCAGCATTTT. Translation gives CASSLQGGGQPQHF.

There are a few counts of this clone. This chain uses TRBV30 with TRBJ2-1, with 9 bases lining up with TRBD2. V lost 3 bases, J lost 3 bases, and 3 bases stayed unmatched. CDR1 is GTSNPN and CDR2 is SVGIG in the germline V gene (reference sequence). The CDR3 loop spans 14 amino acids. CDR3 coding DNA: TGTGCCTGGAGACTAGCGGGTGACTACAATGAGCAGTTCTTC. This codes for CAWRLAGDYNEQFF.

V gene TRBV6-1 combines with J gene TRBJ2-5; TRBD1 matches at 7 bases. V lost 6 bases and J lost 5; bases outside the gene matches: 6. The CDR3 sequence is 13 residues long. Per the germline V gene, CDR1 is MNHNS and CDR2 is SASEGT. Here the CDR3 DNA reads TGTGCCAGCAGGCGACAGGGTCCGGAGACCCAGTACTTC. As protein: CASRRQGPETQYF.

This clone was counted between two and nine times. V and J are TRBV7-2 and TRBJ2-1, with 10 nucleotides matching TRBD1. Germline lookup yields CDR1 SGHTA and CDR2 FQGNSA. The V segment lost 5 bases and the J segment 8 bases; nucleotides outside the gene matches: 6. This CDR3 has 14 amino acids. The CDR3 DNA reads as TGTGCCAGCAGCCGGGACAGGGGAGTCGATGAGCAGTTCTTC. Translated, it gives CASSRDRGVDEQFF.

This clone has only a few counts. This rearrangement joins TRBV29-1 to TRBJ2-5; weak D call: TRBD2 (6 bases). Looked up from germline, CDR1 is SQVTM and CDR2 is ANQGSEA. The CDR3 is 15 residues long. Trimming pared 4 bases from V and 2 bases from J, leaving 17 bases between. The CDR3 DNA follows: TGCAGCGTTGTGTTCTCTGGGGGGACTCAAGAGACCCAGTACTTC. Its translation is CSVVFSGGTQETQYF.

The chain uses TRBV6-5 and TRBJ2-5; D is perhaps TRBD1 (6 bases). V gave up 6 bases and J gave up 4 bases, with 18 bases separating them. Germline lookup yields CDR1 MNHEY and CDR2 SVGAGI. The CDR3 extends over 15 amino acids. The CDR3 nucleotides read TGTGCCAGCAGACCCCCTCTCCTGGGGGCAGAGACCCAGTACTTC. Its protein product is CASRPPLLGAETQYF.

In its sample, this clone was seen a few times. The DNA of the CDR3 is TGCAGCGTTGATATCAAGCGCGGTGAGCAGTTCTTC. This encodes CSVDIKRGEQFF. This chain links TRBV29-1 with TRBJ2-1; D unclear. Looked up from germline, CDR1 is SQVTM and CDR2 is ANQGSEA. V was clipped by 3 bases and J by 9 bases, with 12 bases between them. The CDR3 is 12 amino acids.

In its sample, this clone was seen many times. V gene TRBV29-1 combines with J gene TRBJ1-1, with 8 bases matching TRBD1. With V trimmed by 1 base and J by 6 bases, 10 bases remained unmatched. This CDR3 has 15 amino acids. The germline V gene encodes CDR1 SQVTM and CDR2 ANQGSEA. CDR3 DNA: TGCAGCGTTGAAGGATTCGCAGGGGGCGCCTCTGAAGCTTTCTTT. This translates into CSVEGFAGGASEAFF. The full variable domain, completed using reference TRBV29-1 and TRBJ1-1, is SAVISQKPSRDICQRGTSLTIQCQVDSQVTMMFWYRQQPGQSLTLIATANQGSEATYESGFVIDKFPISRPNLTFSTLTVSNMSPEDSSIYLCSVEGFAGGASEAFFGQGTRLTVV.

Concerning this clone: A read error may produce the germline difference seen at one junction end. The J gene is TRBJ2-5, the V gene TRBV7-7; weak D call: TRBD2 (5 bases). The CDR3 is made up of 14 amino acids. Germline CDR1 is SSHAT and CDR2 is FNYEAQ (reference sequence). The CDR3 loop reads CASSAFGGQETQYF. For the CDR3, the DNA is TGTGCTAGCAGCGCTTTTGGCGGGCAAGAGACCCAGTACTTC.

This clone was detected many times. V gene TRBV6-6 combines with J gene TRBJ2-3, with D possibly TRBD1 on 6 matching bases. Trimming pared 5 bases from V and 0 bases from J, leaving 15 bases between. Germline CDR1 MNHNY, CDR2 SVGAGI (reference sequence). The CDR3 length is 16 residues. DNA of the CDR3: TGTGCCAGCAGTCCGAGGACAGTACTTAGCACAGATACGCAGTATTTT. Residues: CASSPRTVLSTDTQYF.

The CDR3 DNA sequence: TGTGCCAGCTCACCATGGGGGGGAAAAGAGACCCAGTACTTC. It is translated as CASSPWGGKETQYF. The rearrangement joins TRBV18 to TRBJ2-5; 7 nucleotides match TRBD2. J was trimmed by 3 bases and V by 2 bases; bases with no gene match: 3. This CDR3 has 14 amino acids. CDR1 is KGHSH, CDR2 LQKENI, per germline.

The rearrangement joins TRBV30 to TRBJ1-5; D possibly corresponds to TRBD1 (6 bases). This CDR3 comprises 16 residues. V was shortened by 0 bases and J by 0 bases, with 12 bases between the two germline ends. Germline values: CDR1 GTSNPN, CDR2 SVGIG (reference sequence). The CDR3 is CAWSVPGAYSNQPQHF. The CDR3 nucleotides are TGTGCCTGGAGTGTCCCAGGGGCATATAGCAATCAGCCCCAGCATTTT. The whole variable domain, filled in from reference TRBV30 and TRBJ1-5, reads SQTIHQWPATLVQPVGSPLSLECTVEGTSNPNLYWYRQAAGRGLQLLFYSVGIGQISSEVPQNLSASRPQDRQFILSSKKLLLSDSGFYLCAWSVPGAYSNQPQHFGDGTRLSIL.

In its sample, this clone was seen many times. In DNA, the CDR3 is TGTGCCAGCAGTTTCGGTACCCCCGTGGACAGCAAACAGTACTTC. Encoded protein: CASSFGTPVDSKQYF. The chain couples TRBV27 to TRBJ2-4, with a possible D match to TRBD1 (6 bases). Germline lookup yields CDR1 MNHEY and CDR2 SMNVEV (reference sequence). V was cut by 3 bases and J by 13 bases, with 22 bases left in between. This CDR3 has 15 amino acids.

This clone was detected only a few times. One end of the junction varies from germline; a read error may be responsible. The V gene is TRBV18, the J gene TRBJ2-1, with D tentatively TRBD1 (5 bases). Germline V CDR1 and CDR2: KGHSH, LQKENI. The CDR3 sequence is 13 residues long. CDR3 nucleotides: TGTGCCAGTTCACCACCACAGGACAATGAGCAGTTCTTC. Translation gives CASSPPQDNEQFF.

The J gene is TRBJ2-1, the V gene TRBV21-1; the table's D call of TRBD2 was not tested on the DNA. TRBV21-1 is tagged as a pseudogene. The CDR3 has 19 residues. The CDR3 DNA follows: TGTGCCAGCAGCAAAGTGACCCCTAGCGGGAGGCACCAGTACAATGAGCAGTTCTTC. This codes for CASSKVTPSGRHQYNEQFF.

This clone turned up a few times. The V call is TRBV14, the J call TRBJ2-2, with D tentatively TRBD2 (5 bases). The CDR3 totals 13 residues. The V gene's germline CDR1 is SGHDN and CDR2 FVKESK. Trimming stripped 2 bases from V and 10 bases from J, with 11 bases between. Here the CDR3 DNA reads TGTGCCAGCAGCCAATCACTAGAACAGGAGCTGTTTTTT. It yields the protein CASSQSLEQELFF.

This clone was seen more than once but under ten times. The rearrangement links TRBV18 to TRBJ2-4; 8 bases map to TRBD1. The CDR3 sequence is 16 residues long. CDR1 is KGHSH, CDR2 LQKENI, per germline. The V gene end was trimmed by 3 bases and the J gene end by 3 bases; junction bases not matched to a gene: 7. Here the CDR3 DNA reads TGTGCCAGCTCACCCGGGACAGGCATTGTCAAAAACATTCAGTACTTC. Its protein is CASSPGTGIVKNIQYF.

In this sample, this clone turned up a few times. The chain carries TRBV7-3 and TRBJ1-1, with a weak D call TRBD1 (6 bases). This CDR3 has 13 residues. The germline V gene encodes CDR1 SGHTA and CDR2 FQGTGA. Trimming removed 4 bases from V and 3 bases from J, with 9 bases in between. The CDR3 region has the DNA TGTGCCAGCAGCTGGACAGTGGACACTGAAGCTTTCTTT. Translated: CASSWTVDTEAFF. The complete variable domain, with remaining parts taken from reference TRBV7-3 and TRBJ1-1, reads GAGVSQTPSNKVTEKGKYVELRCDPISGHTALYWYRQSLGQGPEFLIYFQGTGAADDSGLPNDRFFAVRPEGSVSTLKIQRTERGDSAVYLCASSWTVDTEAFFGQGTRLTVV.

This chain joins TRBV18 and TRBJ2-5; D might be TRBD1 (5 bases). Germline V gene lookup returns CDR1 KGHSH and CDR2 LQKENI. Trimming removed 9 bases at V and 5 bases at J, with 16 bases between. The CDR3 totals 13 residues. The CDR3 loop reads CASRQLPGETQYF. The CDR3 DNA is TGTGCCAGTAGACAGTTACCTGGGGAGACCCAGTACTTC.

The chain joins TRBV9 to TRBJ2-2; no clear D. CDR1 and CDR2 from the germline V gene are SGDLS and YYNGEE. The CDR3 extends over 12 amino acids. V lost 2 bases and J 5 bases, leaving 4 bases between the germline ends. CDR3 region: CASSVRTGELFF. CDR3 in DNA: TGTGCCAGCAGCGTGCGGACCGGGGAGCTGTTTTTT.

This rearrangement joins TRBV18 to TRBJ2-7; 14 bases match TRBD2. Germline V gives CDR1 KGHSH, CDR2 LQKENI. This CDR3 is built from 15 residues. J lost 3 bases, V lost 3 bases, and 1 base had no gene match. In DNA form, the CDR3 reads TGTGCCAGCTCACCCGGGACTAGCGGGAGCTACGAGCAGTACTTC. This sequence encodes CASSPGTSGSYEQYF.

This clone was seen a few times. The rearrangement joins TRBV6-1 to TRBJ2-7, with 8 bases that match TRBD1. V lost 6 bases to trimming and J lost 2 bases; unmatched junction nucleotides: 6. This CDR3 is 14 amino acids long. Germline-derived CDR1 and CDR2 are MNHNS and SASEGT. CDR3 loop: CASSNDRGPYEQYF. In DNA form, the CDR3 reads TGTGCCAGCAGCAACGACAGGGGCCCCTACGAGCAGTACTTC.

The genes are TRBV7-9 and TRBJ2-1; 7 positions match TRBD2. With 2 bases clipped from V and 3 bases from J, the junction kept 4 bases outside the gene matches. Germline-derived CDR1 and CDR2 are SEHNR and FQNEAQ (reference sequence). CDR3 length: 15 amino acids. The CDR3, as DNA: TGTGCCAGCAGCTTATCGGGGGGTTACTACAATGAGCAGTTCTTC. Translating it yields CASSLSGGYYNEQFF.

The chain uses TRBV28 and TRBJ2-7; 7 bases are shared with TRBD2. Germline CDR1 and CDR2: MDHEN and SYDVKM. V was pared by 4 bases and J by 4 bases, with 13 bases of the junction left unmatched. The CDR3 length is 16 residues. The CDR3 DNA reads TGTGCCAGCAGTTCAACTGGTCTAGCGGAGCCTTACGAGCAGTACTTC. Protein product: CASSSTGLAEPYEQYF. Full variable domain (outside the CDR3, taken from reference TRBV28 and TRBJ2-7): DVKVTQSSRYLVKRTGEKVFLECVQDMDHENMFWYRQDPGLGLRLIYFSYDVKMKEKGDIPEGYSVSREKKERFSLILESASTNQTSMYLCASSSTGLAEPYEQYFGPGTRLTVT.

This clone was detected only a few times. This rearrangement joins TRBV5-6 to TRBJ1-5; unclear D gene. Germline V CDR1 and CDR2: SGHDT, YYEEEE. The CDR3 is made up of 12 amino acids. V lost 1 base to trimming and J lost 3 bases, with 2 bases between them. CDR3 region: CASSLLNQPQHF. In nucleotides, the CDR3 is TGTGCCAGCAGCTTGCTCAATCAGCCCCAGCATTTT.

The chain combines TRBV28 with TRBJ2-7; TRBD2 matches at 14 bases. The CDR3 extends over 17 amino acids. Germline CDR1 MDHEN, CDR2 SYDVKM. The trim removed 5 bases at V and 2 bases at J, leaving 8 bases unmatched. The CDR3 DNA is TGTGCCAGCAGTCCTGGACTAGCGGGAGGCTCCACCTACGAGCAGTACTTC. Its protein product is CASSPGLAGGSTYEQYF.

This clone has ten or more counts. The CDR3 region has the DNA TGTGCCAGCAGCTTAGCGATTCAGGGTGAAGCTTTCTTT. Residues: CASSLAIQGEAFF. The chain carries TRBV7-9 and TRBJ1-1; tentative D call: TRBD1 (5 bases). Per germline, CDR1 SEHNR and CDR2 FQNEAQ (reference sequence). Trimming shortened V by 0 bases and J by 7 bases, and 9 bases separated the two germline ends. The CDR3 spans 13 residues. Drawing the rest from reference TRBV7-9 and TRBJ1-1, the complete variable domain is DTGVSQNPRHKITKRGQNVTFRCDPISEHNRLYWYRQTLGQGPEFLTYFQNEAQLEKSRLLSDRFSAERPKGSFSTLEIQRTEQGDSAMYLCASSLAIQGEAFFGQGTRLTVV.

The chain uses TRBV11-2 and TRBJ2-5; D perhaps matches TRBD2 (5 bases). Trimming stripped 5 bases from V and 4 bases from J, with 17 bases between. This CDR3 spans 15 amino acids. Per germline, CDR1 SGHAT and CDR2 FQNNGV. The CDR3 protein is CASSPVDRGRETQYF. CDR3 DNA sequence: TGTGCCAGCAGCCCCGTTGACCGAGGGAGAGAGACCCAGTACTTC.